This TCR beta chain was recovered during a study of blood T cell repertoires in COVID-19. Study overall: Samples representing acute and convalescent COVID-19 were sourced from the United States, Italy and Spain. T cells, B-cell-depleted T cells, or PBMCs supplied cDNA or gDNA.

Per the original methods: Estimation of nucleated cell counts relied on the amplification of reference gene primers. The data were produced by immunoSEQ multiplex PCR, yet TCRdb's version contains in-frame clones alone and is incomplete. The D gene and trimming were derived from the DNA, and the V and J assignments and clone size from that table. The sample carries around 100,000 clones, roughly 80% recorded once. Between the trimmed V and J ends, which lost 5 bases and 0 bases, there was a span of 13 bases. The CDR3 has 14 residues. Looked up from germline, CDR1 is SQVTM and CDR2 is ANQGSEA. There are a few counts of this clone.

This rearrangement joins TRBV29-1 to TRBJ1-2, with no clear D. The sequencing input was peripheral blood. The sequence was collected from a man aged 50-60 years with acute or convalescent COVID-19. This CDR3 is CSVTESASNYGYTF. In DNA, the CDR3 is TGCAGCGTTACGGAGTCAGCCTCTAACTATGGCTACACCTTC.